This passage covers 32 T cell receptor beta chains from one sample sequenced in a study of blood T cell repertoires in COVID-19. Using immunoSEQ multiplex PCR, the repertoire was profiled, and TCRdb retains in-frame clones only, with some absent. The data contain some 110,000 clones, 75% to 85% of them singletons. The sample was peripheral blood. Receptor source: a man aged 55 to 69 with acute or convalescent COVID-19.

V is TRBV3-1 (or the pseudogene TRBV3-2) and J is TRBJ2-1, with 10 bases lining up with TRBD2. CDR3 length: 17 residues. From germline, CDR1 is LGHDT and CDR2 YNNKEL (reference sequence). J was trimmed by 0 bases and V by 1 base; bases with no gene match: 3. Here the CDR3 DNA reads TGTGCCAGCAGCCAAGCGCTAGCGGGAGCCTCCTACAATGAGCAGTTCTTC. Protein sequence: CASSQALAGASYNEQFF.

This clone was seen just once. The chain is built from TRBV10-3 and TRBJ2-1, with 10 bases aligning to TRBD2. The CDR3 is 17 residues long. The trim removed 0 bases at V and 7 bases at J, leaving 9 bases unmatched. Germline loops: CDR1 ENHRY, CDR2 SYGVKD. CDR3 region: CAISESTRAGGGNEQFF. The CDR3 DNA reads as TGTGCCATCAGTGAGTCGACTCGAGCGGGAGGGGGGAATGAGCAGTTCTTC.

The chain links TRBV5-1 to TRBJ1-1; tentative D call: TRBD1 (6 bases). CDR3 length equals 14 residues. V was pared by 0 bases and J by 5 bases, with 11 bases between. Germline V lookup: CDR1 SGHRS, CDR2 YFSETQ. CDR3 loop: CASSLVSRGTEAFF. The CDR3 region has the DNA TGCGCCAGCAGCTTGGTTTCCAGGGGAACTGAAGCTTTCTTT.

CDR3: CSVLRREEGGGELFF. As DNA, the CDR3 is TGCAGCGTCCTGAGGCGGGAGGAGGGTGGCGGGGAGCTGTTTTTT. The V gene is TRBV29-1, the J gene TRBJ2-2; 8 positions agree with TRBD2. Germline V gene sequence: CDR1 SQVTM, CDR2 ANQGSEA. This CDR3 has 15 amino acids. V was clipped by 6 bases and J by 7 bases; unmatched bases: 13.

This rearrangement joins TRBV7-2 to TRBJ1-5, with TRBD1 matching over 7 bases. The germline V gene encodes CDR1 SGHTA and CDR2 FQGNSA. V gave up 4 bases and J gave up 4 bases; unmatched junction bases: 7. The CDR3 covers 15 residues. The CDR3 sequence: CASSWWGTDNQPQHF. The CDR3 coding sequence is TGTGCCAGCAGCTGGTGGGGGACAGATAATCAGCCCCAGCATTTT.

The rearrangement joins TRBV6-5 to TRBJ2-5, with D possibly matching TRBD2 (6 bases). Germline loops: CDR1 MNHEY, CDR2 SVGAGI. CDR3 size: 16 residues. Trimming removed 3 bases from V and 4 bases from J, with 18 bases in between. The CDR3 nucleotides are TGTGCCAGCAGTTATGCGCTAGCGCCATTGGGAGAGACCCAGTACTTC. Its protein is CASSYALAPLGETQYF.

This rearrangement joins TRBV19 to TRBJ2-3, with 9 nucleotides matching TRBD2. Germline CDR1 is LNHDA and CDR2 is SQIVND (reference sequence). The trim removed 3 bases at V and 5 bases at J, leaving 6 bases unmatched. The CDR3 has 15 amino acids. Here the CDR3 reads CASSIGGRAVDTQYF. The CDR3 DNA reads TGTGCCAGTAGTATCGGCGGGAGGGCCGTAGATACGCAGTATTTT.

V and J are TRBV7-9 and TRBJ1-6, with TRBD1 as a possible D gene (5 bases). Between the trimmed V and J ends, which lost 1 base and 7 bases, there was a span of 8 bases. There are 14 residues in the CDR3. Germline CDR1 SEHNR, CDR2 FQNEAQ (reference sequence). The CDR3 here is CASSLGQLNSPLHF. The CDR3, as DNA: TGTGCCAGCAGCTTAGGACAGTTGAATTCACCCCTCCACTTT.

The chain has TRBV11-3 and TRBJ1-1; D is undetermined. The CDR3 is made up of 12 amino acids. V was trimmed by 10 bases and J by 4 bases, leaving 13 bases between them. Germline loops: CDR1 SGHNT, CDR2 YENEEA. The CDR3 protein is CATATKTTEAFF. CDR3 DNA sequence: TGTGCCACCGCAACTAAAACCACTGAAGCTTTCTTT.

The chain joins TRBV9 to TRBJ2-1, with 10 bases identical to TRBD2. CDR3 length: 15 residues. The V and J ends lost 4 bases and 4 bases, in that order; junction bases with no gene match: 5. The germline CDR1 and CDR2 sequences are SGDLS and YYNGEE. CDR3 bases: TGTGCCAGCAGCCCAGGACTAGCGGAGTACAATGAGCAGTTCTTC. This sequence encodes CASSPGLAEYNEQFF.

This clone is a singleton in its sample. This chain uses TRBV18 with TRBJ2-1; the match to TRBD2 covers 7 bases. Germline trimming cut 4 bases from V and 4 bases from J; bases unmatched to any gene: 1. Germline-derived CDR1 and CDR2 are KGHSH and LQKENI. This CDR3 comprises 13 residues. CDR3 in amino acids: CASSRTRYNEQFF. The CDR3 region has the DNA TGTGCCAGCTCACGGACTAGATACAATGAGCAGTTCTTC. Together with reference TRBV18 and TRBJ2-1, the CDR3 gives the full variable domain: NAGVMQNPRHLVRRRGQEARLRCSPMKGHSHVYWYRQLPEEGLKFMVYLQKENIIDESGMPKERFSAEFPKEGPSILRIQQVVRGDSAAYFCASSRTRYNEQFFGPGTRLTVL.

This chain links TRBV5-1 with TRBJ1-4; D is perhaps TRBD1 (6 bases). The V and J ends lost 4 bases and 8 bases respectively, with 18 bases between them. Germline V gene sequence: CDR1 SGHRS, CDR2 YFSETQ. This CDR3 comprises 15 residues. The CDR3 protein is CASSVGIRGWEKLFF. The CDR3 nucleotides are TGCGCCAGCAGCGTTGGGATCAGGGGTTGGGAAAAACTGTTTTTT.

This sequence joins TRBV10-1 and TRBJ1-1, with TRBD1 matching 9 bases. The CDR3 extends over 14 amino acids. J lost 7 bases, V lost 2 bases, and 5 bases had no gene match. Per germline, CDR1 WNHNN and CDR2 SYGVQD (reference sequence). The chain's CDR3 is CASSEGDRDSEAFF. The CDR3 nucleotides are TGCGCCAGCAGTGAGGGGGACAGGGACAGTGAAGCTTTCTTT.

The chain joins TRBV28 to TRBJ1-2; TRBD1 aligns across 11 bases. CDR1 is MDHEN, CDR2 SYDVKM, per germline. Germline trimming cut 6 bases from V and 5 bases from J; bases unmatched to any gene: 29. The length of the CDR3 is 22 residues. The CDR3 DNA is TGTGCCAGCAGCCCCCAAAAGGGCCAAGTTTTAAAGGGCGGGACAGGGGGATATGGCTACACCTTC. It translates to CASSPQKGQVLKGGTGGYGYTF.

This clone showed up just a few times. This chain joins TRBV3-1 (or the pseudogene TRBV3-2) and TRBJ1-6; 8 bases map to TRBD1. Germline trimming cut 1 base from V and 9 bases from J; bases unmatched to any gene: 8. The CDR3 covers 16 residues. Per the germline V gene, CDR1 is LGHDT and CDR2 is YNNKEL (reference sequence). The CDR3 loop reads CASSQAPGGGGSPLHF. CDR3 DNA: TGTGCCAGCAGCCAAGCGCCAGGGGGCGGAGGTTCACCCCTCCACTTT.

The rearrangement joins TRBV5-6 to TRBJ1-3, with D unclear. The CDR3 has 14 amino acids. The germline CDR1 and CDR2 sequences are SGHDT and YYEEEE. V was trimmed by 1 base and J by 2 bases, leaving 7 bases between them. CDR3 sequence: CASSLRGTGNTIYF. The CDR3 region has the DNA TGTGCCAGCAGCTTGAGAGGGACTGGAAACACCATATATTTT.

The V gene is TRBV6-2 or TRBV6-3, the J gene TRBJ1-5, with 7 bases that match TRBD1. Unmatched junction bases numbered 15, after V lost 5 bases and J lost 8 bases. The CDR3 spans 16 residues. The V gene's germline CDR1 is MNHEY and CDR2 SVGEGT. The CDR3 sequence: CASSGAGDSPREPQHF. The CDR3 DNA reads TGTGCCAGCAGTGGGGCCGGGGACAGCCCCAGGGAGCCCCAGCATTTT.

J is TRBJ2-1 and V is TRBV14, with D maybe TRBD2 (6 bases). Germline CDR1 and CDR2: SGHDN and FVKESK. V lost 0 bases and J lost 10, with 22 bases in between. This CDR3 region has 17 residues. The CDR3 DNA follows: TGTGCCAGCAGCCAAGAGGCGGGGTGGCGGGGCTATCGGGAGCAGTTCTTC. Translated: CASSQEAGWRGYREQFF.

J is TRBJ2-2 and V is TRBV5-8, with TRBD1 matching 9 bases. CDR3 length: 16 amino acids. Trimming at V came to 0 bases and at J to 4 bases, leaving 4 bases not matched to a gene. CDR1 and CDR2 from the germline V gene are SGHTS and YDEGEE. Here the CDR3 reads CASSLVGQGSTGELFF. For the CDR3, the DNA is TGTGCCAGCAGCTTGGTCGGACAGGGGTCCACCGGGGAGCTGTTTTTT.

The CDR3 DNA follows: TGCGCCAGCAGCTTCTCTCAGGGGACCTACAATGAGCAGTTCTTC. Amino acid sequence: CASSFSQGTYNEQFF. This chain connects TRBV5-1 to TRBJ2-1; perhaps TRBD1 as D (6 bases). This CDR3 contains 15 residues. The V end lost 2 bases, the J end lost 2 bases, and 11 bases lay between the germline ends. Per germline, CDR1 SGHRS and CDR2 YFSETQ.

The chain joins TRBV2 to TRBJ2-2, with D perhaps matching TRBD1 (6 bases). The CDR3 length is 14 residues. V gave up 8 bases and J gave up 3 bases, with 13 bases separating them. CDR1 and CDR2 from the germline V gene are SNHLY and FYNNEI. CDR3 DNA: TGTGCCAGCTGCCGGGACATGTACACCGGGGAGCTGTTTTTT. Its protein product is CASCRDMYTGELFF.

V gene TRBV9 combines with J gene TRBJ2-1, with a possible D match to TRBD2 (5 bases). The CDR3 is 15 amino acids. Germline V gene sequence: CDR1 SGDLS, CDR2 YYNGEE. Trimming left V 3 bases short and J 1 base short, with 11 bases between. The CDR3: CASSGTSRSYNEQFF. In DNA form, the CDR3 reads TGTGCCAGCAGCGGAACTAGTAGGTCCTACAATGAGCAGTTCTTC.

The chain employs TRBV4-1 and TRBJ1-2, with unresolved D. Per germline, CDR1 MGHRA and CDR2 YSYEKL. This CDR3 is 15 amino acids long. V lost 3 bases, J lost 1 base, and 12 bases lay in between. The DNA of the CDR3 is TGCGCCAGCAGCCAGGACTGGGCGCTTAACTATGGCTACACCTTC. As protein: CASSQDWALNYGYTF.

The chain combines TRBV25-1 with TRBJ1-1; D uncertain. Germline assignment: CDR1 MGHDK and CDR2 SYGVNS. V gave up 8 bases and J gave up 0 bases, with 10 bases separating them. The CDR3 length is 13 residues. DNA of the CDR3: TGTGCCAGCGGGGAGTTCATGAACACTGAAGCTTTCTTT. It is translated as CASGEFMNTEAFF. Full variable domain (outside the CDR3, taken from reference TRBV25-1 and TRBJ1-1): EADIYQTPRYLVIGTGKKITLECSQTMGHDKMYWYQQDPGMELHLIHYSYGVNSTEKGDLSSESTVSRIRTEHFPLTLESARPSHTSQYLCASGEFMNTEAFFGQGTRLTVV.

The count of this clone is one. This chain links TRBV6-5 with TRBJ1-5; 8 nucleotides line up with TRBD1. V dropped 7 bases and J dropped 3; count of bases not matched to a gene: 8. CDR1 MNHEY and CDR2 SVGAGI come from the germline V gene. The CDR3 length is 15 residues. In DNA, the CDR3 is TGTGCCAGCACCCCGTCTCAGGGGGCCAATCAGCCCCAGCATTTT. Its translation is CASTPSQGANQPQHF.

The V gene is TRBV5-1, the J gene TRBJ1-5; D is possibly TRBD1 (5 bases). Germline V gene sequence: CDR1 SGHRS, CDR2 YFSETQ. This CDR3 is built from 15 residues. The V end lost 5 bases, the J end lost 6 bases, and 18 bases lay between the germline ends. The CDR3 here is CASSSQGDRGQPQHF. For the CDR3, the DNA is TGCGCCAGCAGTTCGCAGGGTGATAGGGGTCAGCCCCAGCATTTT.

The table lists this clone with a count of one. The CDR3 spells CASSQDDLGLSYNEQFF. DNA of the CDR3: TGCGCCAGCAGCCAAGATGATCTCGGTCTCTCCTACAATGAGCAGTTCTTC. The chain has TRBV4-1 and TRBJ2-1; D remains unclear. Germline V CDR1 and CDR2: MGHRA, YSYEKL. This CDR3 has 17 amino acids. Trimming took off 0 bases at V and 0 bases at J, with 12 bases between the two ends.

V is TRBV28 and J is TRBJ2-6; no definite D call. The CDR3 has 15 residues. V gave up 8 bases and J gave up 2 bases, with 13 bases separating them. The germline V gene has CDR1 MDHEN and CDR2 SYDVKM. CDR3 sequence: CASRAGGTGANVLTF. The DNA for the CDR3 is TGTGCCAGCCGCGCCGGCGGTACTGGGGCCAACGTCCTGACTTTC.

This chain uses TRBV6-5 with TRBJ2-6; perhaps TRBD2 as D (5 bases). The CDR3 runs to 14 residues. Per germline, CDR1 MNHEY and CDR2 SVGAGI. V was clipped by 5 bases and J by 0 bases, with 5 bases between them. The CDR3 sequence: CASSTSSGANVLTF. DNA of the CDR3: TGTGCCAGCAGTACTAGCTCTGGGGCCAACGTCCTGACTTTC.

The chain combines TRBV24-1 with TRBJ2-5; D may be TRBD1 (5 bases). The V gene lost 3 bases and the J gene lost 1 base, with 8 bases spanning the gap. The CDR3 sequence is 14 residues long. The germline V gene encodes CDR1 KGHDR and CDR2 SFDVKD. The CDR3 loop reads CATSDPGSQETQYF. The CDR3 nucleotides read TGTGCCACCAGTGATCCAGGGTCCCAAGAGACCCAGTACTTC.

The CDR3 DNA is TGTGCCAGCAGTGAAAACAGCTTTCGATACAATGAGCAGTTCTTC. Amino acid sequence: CASSENSFRYNEQFF. This chain connects TRBV2 to TRBJ2-1, with D unclear. Germline assignment: CDR1 SNHLY and CDR2 FYNNEI. Trimming cost V 2 bases and J 4 bases, with 12 bases left between them. The CDR3 is made up of 15 amino acids.

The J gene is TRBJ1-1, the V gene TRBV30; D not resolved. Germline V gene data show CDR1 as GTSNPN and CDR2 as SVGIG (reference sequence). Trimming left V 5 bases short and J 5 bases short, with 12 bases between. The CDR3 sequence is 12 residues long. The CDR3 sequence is CAWQRVRTEAFF. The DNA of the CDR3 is TGTGCCTGGCAGAGGGTAAGGACTGAAGCTTTCTTT.